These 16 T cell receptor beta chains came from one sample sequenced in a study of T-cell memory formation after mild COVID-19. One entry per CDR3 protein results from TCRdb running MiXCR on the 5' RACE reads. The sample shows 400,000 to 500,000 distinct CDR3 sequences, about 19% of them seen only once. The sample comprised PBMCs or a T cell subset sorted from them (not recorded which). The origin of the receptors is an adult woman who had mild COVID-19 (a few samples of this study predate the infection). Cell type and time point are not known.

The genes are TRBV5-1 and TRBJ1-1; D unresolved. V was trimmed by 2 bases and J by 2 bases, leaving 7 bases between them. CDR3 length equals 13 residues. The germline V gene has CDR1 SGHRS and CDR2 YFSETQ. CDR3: CASSFDANTEAFF. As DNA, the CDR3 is TGCGCCAGCAGCTTCGACGCAAACACTGAAGCTTTCTTT.

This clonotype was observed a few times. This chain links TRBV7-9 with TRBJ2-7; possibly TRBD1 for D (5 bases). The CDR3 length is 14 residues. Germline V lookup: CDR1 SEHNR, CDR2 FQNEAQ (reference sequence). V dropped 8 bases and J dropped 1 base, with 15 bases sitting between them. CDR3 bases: TGTGCCAGCGCACAGGCGAGGAGTTCCTACGAGCAGTACTTC. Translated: CASAQARSSYEQYF.

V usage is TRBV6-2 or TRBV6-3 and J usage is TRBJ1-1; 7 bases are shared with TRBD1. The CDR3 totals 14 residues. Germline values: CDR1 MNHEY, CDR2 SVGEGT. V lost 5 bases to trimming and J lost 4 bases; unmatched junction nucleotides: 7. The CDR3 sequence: CASSTQGSATEAFF. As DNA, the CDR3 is TGTGCCAGCAGTACACAGGGGAGTGCCACTGAAGCTTTCTTT.

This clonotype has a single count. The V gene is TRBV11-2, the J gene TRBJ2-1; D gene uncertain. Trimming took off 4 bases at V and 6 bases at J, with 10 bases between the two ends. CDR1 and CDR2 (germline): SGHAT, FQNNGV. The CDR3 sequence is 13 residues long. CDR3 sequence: CASSSPRVNEQFF. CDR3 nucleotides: TGTGCCAGCAGCTCCCCCCGTGTCAATGAGCAGTTCTTC.

CDR3 bases: TGTGCCAGCAGCCGGGGGCAGCGGGAGTATAATGAGCAGTTCTTC. This translates into CASSRGQREYNEQFF. This chain uses TRBV11-2 with TRBJ2-1; 8 bases line up with TRBD2. V dropped 5 bases and J dropped 7; count of bases not matched to a gene: 10. The CDR3 runs to 15 residues. Germline V gives CDR1 SGHAT, CDR2 FQNNGV.

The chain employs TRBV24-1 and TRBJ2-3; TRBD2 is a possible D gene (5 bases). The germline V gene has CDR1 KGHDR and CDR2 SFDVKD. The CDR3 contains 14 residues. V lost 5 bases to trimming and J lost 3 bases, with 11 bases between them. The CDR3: CATSGGGLTDTQYF. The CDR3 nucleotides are TGTGCCACCAGTGGCGGCGGGTTAACAGATACGCAGTATTTT.

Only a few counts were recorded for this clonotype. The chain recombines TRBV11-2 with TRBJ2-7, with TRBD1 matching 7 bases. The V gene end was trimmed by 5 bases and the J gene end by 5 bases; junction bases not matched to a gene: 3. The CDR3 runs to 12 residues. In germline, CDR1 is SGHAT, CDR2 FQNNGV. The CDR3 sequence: CASSRQGHEQYF. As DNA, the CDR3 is TGTGCCAGCAGCCGACAGGGCCACGAGCAGTACTTC.

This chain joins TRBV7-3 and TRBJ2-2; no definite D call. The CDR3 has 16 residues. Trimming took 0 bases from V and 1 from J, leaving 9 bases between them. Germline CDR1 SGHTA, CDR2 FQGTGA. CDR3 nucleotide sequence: TGTGCCAGCAGCTTAACACTGGCGATGAACACCGGGGAGCTGTTTTTT. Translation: CASSLTLAMNTGELFF.

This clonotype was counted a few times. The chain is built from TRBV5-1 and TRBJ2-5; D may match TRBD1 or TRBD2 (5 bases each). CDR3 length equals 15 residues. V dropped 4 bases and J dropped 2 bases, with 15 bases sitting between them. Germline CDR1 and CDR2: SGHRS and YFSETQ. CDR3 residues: CASSRGPGEQETQYF. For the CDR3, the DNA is TGCGCCAGCAGCCGGGGCCCAGGAGAACAAGAGACCCAGTACTTC.

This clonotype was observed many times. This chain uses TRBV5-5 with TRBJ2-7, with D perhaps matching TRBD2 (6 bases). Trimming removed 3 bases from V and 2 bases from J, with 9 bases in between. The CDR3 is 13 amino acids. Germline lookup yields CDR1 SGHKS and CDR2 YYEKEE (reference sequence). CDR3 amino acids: CASSWDFAYEQYF. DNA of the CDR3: TGTGCCAGCAGCTGGGACTTTGCCTACGAGCAGTACTTC.

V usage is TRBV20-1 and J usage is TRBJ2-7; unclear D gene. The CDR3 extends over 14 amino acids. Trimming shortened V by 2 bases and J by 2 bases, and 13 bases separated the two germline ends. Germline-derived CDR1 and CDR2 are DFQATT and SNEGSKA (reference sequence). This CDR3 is CSARRLLGTYEQYF. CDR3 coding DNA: TGCAGTGCTAGAAGACTCTTAGGCACCTACGAGCAGTACTTC.

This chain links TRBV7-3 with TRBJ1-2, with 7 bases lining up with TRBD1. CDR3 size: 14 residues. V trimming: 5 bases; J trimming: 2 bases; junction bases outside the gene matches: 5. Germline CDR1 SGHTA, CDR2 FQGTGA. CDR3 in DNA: TGTGCCAGCAGCCCTCAGGGGGGAAACTATGGCTACACCTTC. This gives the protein CASSPQGGNYGYTF. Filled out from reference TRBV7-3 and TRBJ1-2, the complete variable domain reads GAGVSQTPSNKVTEKGKYVELRCDPISGHTALYWYRQSLGQGPEFLIYFQGTGAADDSGLPNDRFFAVRPEGSVSTLKIQRTERGDSAVYLCASSPQGGNYGYTFGSGTRLTVV.

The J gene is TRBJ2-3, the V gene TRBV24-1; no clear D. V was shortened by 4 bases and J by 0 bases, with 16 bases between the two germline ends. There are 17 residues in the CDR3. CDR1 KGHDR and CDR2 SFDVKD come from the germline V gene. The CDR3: CATSELSSAFSTDTQYF. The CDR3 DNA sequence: TGTGCCACCAGTGAGCTGAGCTCGGCCTTCAGCACAGATACGCAGTATTTT.

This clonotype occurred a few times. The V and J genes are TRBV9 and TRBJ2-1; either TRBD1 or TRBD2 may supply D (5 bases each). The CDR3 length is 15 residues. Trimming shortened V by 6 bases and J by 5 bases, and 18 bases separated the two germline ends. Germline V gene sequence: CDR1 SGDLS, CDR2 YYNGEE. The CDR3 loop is CASTLAGTPDNEQFF. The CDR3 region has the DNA TGTGCCAGCACCCTAGCCGGGACCCCCGACAATGAGCAGTTCTTC.

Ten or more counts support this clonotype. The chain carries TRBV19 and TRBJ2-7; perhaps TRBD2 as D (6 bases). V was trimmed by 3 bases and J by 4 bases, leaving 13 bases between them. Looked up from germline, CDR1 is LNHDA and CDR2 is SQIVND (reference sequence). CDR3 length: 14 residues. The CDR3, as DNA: TGTGCCAGTAGTATGTCTAGCGAGCCTTACGAGCAGTACTTC. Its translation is CASSMSSEPYEQYF. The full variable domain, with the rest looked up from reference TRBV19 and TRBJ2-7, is DGGITQSPKYLFRKEGQNVTLSCEQNLNHDAMYWYRQDPGQGLRLIYYSQIVNDFQKGDIAEGYSVSREKKESFPLTVTSAQKNPTAFYLCASSMSSEPYEQYFGPGTRLTVT.

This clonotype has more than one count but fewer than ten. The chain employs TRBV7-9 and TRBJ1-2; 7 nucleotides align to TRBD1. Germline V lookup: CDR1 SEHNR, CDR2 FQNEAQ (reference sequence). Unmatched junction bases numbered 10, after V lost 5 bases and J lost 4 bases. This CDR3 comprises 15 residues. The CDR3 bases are TGTGCCAGCAGCACGCGGGACAGATCTTTCTATGGCTACACCTTC. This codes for CASSTRDRSFYGYTF. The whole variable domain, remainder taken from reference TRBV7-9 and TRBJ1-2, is DTGVSQNPRHKITKRGQNVTFRCDPISEHNRLYWYRQTLGQGPEFLTYFQNEAQLEKSRLLSDRFSAERPKGSFSTLEIQRTEQGDSAMYLCASSTRDRSFYGYTFGSGTRLTVV.